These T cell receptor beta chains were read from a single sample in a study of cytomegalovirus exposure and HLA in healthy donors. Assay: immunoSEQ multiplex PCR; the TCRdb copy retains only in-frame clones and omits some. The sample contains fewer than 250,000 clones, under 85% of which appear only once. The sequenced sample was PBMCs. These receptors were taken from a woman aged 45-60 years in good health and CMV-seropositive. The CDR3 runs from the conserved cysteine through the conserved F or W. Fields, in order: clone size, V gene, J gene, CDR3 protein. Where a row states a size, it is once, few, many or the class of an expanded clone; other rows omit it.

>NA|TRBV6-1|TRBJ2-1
CASSGRLAGANSYNEQFF
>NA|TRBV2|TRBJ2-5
CASSLLAGGRETQYF
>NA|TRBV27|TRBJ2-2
CASSLIFQGGTGELFF
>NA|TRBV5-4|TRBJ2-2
CASSAEQGGTGELFF
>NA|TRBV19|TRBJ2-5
CASSISGGIETQYF
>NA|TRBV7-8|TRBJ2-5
CASSLAGTGLETQYF
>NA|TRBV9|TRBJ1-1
CASSPLGGHLNTEAFF
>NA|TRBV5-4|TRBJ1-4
CASSRDGGDATNEKLFF
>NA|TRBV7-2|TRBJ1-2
CASSLNAGNYGYTF
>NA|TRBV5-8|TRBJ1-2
CASSLPGGLYGYTF
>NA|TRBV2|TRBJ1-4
CATKQGFNNEKLFF
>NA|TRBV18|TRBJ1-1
CASSRQGAGTEAFF
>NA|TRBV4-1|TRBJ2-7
CASRPGTGFNEQYF
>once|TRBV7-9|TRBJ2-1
CASTVGLNEQFF
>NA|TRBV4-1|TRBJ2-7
CASSQVGTVPSYEQYF
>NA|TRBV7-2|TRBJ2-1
CASSPGNSNEQFF
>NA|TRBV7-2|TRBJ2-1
CASSLAIVDEQFF
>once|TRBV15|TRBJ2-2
CATSRDRASPGELFF
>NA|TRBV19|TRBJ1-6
CASSTGNSPLHF
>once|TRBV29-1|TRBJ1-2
CSVVAGNYGYTF
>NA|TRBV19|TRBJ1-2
CATKEGATNYGYTF
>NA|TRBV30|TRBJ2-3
CAWSVRGLASTDTQYF
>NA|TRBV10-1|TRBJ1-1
CASSKTSTMNTEAFF
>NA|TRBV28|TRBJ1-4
CASSFRMEALATNEKLFF
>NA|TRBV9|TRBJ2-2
CASSGGQGRTGELFF
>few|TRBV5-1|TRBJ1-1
CASSPRDRGGSTEAFF
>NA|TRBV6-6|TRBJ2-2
CASRTGGSNTGELFF
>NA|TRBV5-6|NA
CASSLVAGAYEQYF
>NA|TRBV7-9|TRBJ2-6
CASSRGTGGSGANVLTF
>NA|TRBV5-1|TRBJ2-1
CASSLGVGDNEQFF
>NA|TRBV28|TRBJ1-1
CASTPTEGAGSILAFF
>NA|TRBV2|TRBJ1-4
CASSWDSVATNEKLFF
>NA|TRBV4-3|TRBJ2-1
CASSQSSTRGNEQFF
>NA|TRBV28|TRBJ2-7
CASSTPWGTTSYEQYF
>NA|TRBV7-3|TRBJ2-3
CASSLNGGGTTDTQYF
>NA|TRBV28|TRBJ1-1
CASSSRQGRLRTEAFF
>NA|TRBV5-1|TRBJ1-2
CASSVNGVEGYTF
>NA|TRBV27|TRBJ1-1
CASRLLGQFEAFF
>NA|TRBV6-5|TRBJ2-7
CASSRSGVAYEQYF
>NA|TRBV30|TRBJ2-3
CAWSVGILAGGPSDTQYF
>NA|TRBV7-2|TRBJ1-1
CASSLAPPGMNTEAFF
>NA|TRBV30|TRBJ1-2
CAWSRRRARGYTF
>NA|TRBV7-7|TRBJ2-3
CASSPWRGRGSVGADTQYF
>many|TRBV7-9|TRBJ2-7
CASSLTYTGGKDEQYF
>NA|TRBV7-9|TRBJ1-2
CASSFGGVGKRDGYTF
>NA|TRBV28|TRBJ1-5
CASSPPEGNQPQHF
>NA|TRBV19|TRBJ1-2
CASSRHQDSGRDVYTF
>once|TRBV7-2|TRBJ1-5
CASSLVQDRNQPQHF
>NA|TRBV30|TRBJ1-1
CAWSEQFIAFF
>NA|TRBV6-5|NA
CASSYSGSYEQYF
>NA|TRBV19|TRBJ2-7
CASSIGPEAEQYF
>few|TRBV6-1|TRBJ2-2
CASSEGVSGEGGELFF
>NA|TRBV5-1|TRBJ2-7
CASSSLAGGAYEQYF
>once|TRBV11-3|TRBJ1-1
CASSLGHTGSEAFF